This T cell receptor (beta chain) was obtained from a study of Graves' ophthalmopathy and Graves' hyperthyroidism. Whole-study context: No progression to ophthalmopathy over 18 months defined stable hyperthyroidism.

Transcripts of RNA were the source for amplifying TCR beta CDR3 regions. The library came from an HTBI-primed first-round RT-PCR and a second-round multiplex PCR. TCRdb re-called the multiplex PCR reads through MiXCR, storing one row per CDR3 protein. The table has more than 1,000,000 distinct CDR3 sequences, roughly two fifths seen once. The specimen sequenced was peripheral blood or thyroid tissue (not recorded which). This clonotype originated in an adult man with Graves' hyperthyroidism.

The CDR3 here is CASSLPGDRVYEQYF. In DNA form, the CDR3 reads TGTGCCAGCAGCCTACCTGGGGACAGGGTCTACGAGCAGTACTTC. V gene TRBV6-2 or TRBV6-3 combines with J gene TRBJ2-7, with 9 bases fitting TRBD1. The CDR3 covers 15 residues. V dropped 6 bases and J dropped 3; count of bases not matched to a gene: 9. CDR1 is MNHEY, CDR2 SVGEGT, per germline.